A selection of T cell receptor beta chains follows, all from one sample in a study of control samples from healthy donors and cancer patients. The table came from immunoSEQ multiplex PCR; TCRdb's copy has only in-frame clones and leaves some out. The sample lists 45,000 to 70,000 clones, less than 95% occurring once. Sequences were obtained from PBMCs. The receptors were gathered from a man aged 30 to 45 with colorectal cancer. The CDR3 runs from the conserved cysteine through the conserved F or W.

V gene,CDR3 protein
TRBV18,CASSSGARLYEQYF
TRBV7-9,CASSLDGGVLSSADTQYF
TRBV5-6,CASSRTGFGYNEQFF
TRBV15,CATSRRQGPANTGELFF
TRBV6-5,CASSRTDYNSPLHF
TRBV29-1,CSAVAGSYNEQFF
TRBV11-2,CASSARDRLDYEQYF
TRBV5-4,CASSGQGADTQYF
TRBV7-9,CASSPRGLDEQFF
TRBV7-2,CAGGDPRGTEAFF
TRBV6-2/TRBV6-3,CASSLRESETQYF
TRBV5-4,CASSFRGQYYGYTF
TRBV5-1,CASSAVPSGTANTEAFF
TRBV2,CASSPRLGGNEKLFF